This TCR beta chain originates from a study of T cells expressing NK-cell markers. Study-wide findings and caveats: In a handful of donors, dominant clonotypes made up 28.3-60.1% of CD3+CD56-NKG2C+ cells.

A remark on this clonotype: The antigen is undetermined.

The authors generated TCR beta cDNA through 5'RACE template switching with UMIs. TCRdb reprocessed the 5' RACE reads and keeps a single row for each CDR3 protein, giving no DNA. The sample has 550,000 or so distinct CDR3 sequences; the top ten hold approximately 3.6%. The CDR3 has 13 residues. From germline, CDR1 is SGHAT and CDR2 FQNNGV. The chain employs TRBV11-2 and TRBJ2-5; TCRdb's D call of TRBD2 is untestable without DNA. Sequencing was performed on blood T cells: a sorted CD56 or NKG2C T cell subset, CD4+ or CD8+ T cells, or bulk PBMC T cells (not recorded which). This TCR was sampled from a man between 18 and 29 years old in good health. This chain's CDR3 is CASESPPEETQYF.